These 32 T cell receptor beta chains were sequenced from one sample in a study of shared clonotypes between healthy human individuals. The naive CD8 population came from CD45RO-negative cells selected for CCR7, without terminally differentiated effector memory CD45RA+ cells. Assay used: immunoSEQ multiplex PCR; TCRdb lists only in-frame clones, some missing. The sample lists roughly 810,000 clones, 90% to 98% seen once, with roughly 0.23% in the top ten. The sample consisted of naive CD8+ T cells sorted from blood. These TCRs come from a man aged 30 to 39 in good health.

This chain links TRBV13 with TRBJ1-3; 7 nucleotides align to TRBD1. With 3 bases clipped from V and 4 bases from J, the junction kept 6 bases outside the gene matches. CDR3 size: 15 residues. CDR1 is PRHDT and CDR2 is FYEKMQ in the germline V gene (reference sequence). The CDR3 loop reads CASSFWSDRGNTIYF. CDR3 bases: TGTGCCAGCAGCTTCTGGTCGGACAGGGGAAACACCATATATTTT. Using reference TRBV13 and TRBJ1-3 for the parts outside the CDR3, the full variable domain is AAGVIQSPRHLIKEKRETATLKCYPIPRHDTVYWYQQGPGQDPQFLISFYEKMQSDKGSIPDRFSAQQFSDYHSELNMSSLELGDSALYFCASSFWSDRGNTIYFGEGSWLTVV.

J is TRBJ2-7 and V is TRBV5-1; weak D call: TRBD2 (6 bases). Germline values: CDR1 SGHRS, CDR2 YFSETQ. The CDR3 covers 17 residues. Trimming left V 0 bases short and J 3 bases short, with 19 bases between. CDR3 DNA: TGCGCCAGCAGCTTGGGCGTTCGGGGGAGCGCAATCTACGAGCAGTACTTC. Residues: CASSLGVRGSAIYEQYF. Variable domain in full (rest from reference TRBV5-1 and TRBJ2-7): KAGVTQTPRYLIKTRGQQVTLSCSPISGHRSVSWYQQTPGQGLQFLFEYFSETQRNKGNFPGRFSGRQFSNSRSEMNVSTLELGDSALYLCASSLGVRGSAIYEQYFGPGTRLTVT.

This sequence joins TRBV6-5 and TRBJ2-3; D possibly corresponds to TRBD2 (6 bases). Deletions cut 8 bases from V and 1 base from J, with 13 bases between. The V gene's germline CDR1 is MNHEY and CDR2 SVGAGI. The CDR3 runs 14 residues. As DNA, the CDR3 is TGTGCCAGCTTCCCCGCTAGCGGCACAGATACGCAGTATTTT. Residues: CASFPASGTDTQYF.

The chain is built from TRBV27 and TRBJ2-2; D not certain. The CDR3 is 14 residues long. Germline values: CDR1 MNHEY, CDR2 SMNVEV (reference sequence). V lost 0 bases to trimming and J lost 8 bases, with 10 bases between them. CDR3 nucleotides: TGTGCCAGCAGTTTATCGAATTCCCCGGGGGAGCTGTTTTTT. It codes for CASSLSNSPGELFF.

The chain joins TRBV10-2 to TRBJ2-1, with D perhaps matching TRBD1 (7 bases). The V gene's germline CDR1 is WSHSY and CDR2 SAAADI. The CDR3 contains 13 residues. The V end lost 8 bases, the J end lost 9 bases, and 17 bases lay between the germline ends. CDR3: CASSIGGGSEQFF. CDR3 DNA sequence: TGCGCCAGCTCTATAGGAGGGGGCAGTGAGCAGTTCTTC.

The V and J genes are TRBV7-9 and TRBJ2-7, with 11 nucleotides matching TRBD1. This CDR3 comprises 16 residues. Germline trimming cut 0 bases from V and 3 bases from J; bases unmatched to any gene: 4. Germline V CDR1 and CDR2: SEHNR, FQNEAQ (reference sequence). CDR3 sequence reads: CASSLAMDRGLYEQYF. In DNA form, the CDR3 reads TGTGCCAGCAGCTTAGCAATGGACAGGGGGCTCTACGAGCAGTACTTC.

The V and J genes are TRBV18 and TRBJ1-1; D ambiguous. Germline V gives CDR1 KGHSH, CDR2 LQKENI. Trimming left V 2 bases short and J 0 bases short, with 10 bases between. The CDR3 runs to 15 residues. CDR3 in amino acids: CASSPAGFVNTEAFF. The DNA of the CDR3 is TGTGCCAGCTCACCAGCGGGGTTCGTGAACACTGAAGCTTTCTTT.

In its sample, this clone was seen once. The chain combines TRBV5-4 with TRBJ1-2, with 7 bases that match TRBD1. The junction had 11 bases not matched to a gene; V was cut back by 3 bases and J by 6 bases. CDR3 length: 15 residues. Per the germline V gene, CDR1 is SGHNT and CDR2 is YYREEE (reference sequence). CDR3 in DNA: TGTGCCAGCAGCTCCCAGAATCAAGACAGGGATGGCTACACCTTC. This codes for CASSSQNQDRDGYTF. Full variable domain (rest looked up from reference TRBV5-4 and TRBJ1-2): ETGVTQSPTHLIKTRGQQVTLRCSSQSGHNTVSWYQQALGQGPQFIFQYYREEENGRGNFPPRFSGLQFPNYSSELNVNALELDDSALYLCASSSQNQDRDGYTFGSGTRLTVV.

The chain has TRBV6-5 and TRBJ1-1, with D maybe TRBD1 (6 bases). This CDR3 has 15 residues. Germline CDR1 and CDR2: MNHEY and SVGAGI. With 2 bases removed from V and 1 base from J, the gap between germline ends came to 11 bases. The CDR3: CASSYVGQTNTEAFF. Written as DNA, the CDR3 is TGTGCCAGCAGTTACGTGGGACAAACGAACACTGAAGCTTTCTTT.

V is TRBV19 and J is TRBJ2-2; D gene unclear. This CDR3 region has 13 residues. V lost 1 base and J 4 bases, leaving 4 bases between the germline ends. Germline CDR1 and CDR2: LNHDA and SQIVND (reference sequence). The CDR3 spells CASSIGPTGELFF. CDR3 in DNA: TGTGCCAGTAGTATAGGACCCACCGGGGAGCTGTTTTTT. Drawing the rest from reference TRBV19 and TRBJ2-2, the complete variable domain is DGGITQSPKYLFRKEGQNVTLSCEQNLNHDAMYWYRQDPGQGLRLIYYSQIVNDFQKGDIAEGYSVSREKKESFPLTVTSAQKNPTAFYLCASSIGPTGELFFGEGSRLTVL.

The rearrangement links TRBV30 to TRBJ2-6, with TRBD1 as a possible D gene (5 bases). Germline values: CDR1 GTSNPN, CDR2 SVGIG (reference sequence). The CDR3 extends over 14 amino acids. Trimming removed 2 bases at V and 4 bases at J, with 9 bases between. In DNA form, the CDR3 reads TGTGCCTGGAGTCGAGGACAAGGGGCCAACGTCCTGACTTTC. Translated, it gives CAWSRGQGANVLTF.

This clone is a singleton in its sample. The chain has TRBV14 and TRBJ1-1; 8 positions agree with TRBD1. CDR3 length equals 17 residues. The junction had 9 bases not matched to a gene; V was cut back by 2 bases and J by 1 base. CDR1 and CDR2 from the germline V gene are SGHDN and FVKESK. CDR3 sequence (DNA): TGTGCCAGCAGCCAACTAGGACAGGGTGAGAGGAACACTGAAGCTTTCTTT. Residues: CASSQLGQGERNTEAFF.

This clone came up once. This chain joins TRBV11-2 and TRBJ2-5; the D is unclear. The CDR3 spans 15 residues. Trimming took 4 bases from V and 2 from J, leaving 14 bases between them. CDR1 and CDR2 (germline): SGHAT, FQNNGV. The CDR3 sequence: CASSSEISRQETQYF. CDR3 coding DNA: TGTGCCAGCAGCTCCGAAATAAGCAGACAAGAGACCCAGTACTTC.

The gene calls are TRBV14 and TRBJ2-2; D gene ambiguous. CDR3 length: 14 amino acids. The germline V gene has CDR1 SGHDN and CDR2 FVKESK. The V end lost 0 bases, the J end lost 9 bases, and 11 bases lay between the germline ends. CDR3 bases: TGTGCCAGCAGCCAAGACCTGACGAGCCGGGAGCTGTTTTTT. Translating gives CASSQDLTSRELFF.

The chain has TRBV13 and TRBJ2-2; TRBD1 is a possible D gene (6 bases). Germline V gene lookup returns CDR1 PRHDT and CDR2 FYEKMQ (reference sequence). The CDR3 is 15 residues long. V was clipped by 3 bases and J by 6 bases, with 14 bases between them. The CDR3 nucleotides read TGTGCCAGCAGCTTGCAACTCAGGGGCTCCGGGGAGCTGTTTTTT. Its translation is CASSLQLRGSGELFF.

The CDR3 sequence: CASSGVFQPQHF. The CDR3 DNA reads as TGTGCCAGTAGTGGGGTATTCCAGCCCCAGCATTTT. The chain joins TRBV19 to TRBJ1-5; D not resolved. CDR3 length: 12 amino acids. V was shortened by 5 bases and J by 7 bases, with 9 bases between the two germline ends. CDR1 is LNHDA and CDR2 is SQIVND in the germline V gene (reference sequence).

This chain connects TRBV7-9 to TRBJ1-1, with TRBD1 identical over 8 bases. There are 15 residues in the CDR3. With 2 bases clipped from V and 3 bases from J, the junction kept 5 bases outside the gene matches. CDR1 and CDR2 from the germline V gene are SEHNR and FQNEAQ (reference sequence). The CDR3 DNA reads as TGTGCCAGCAGCTTAACCCAGGGGGCCGACACTGAAGCTTTCTTT. Its protein is CASSLTQGADTEAFF.

The CDR3 DNA reads TGTGCCAGCAGCCAAGACAGGGAGTGGGAGCAGTACTTC. Its translation: CASSQDREWEQYF. The chain combines TRBV4-2 with TRBJ2-7, with D perhaps being TRBD1 or TRBD2 (5 bases each). Germline V CDR1 and CDR2: LGHNA, YNFKEQ. The length of the CDR3 is 13 residues. Trimming took off 0 bases at V and 7 bases at J, with 10 bases between the two ends.

The sample holds one count of this clone. The chain uses TRBV5-3 and TRBJ2-1, with TRBD2 matching 9 bases. TRBV5-3 is an open reading frame, and its role is uncertain. The CDR3 consists of 15 residues. The junction had 8 bases not matched to a gene; V was cut back by 4 bases and J by 6 bases. Written as DNA, the CDR3 is TGTGCCAGAAGCCACGGACTAGCGCTTATCAATGAGCAGTTCTTC. This gives the protein CARSHGLALINEQFF.

This clone was recorded a few times. This chain links TRBV23-1 with TRBJ2-5, with D unresolved. TRBV23-1 counts as an open reading frame of uncertain function. The CDR3 is made up of 11 amino acids. Trimming pared 3 bases from V and 10 bases from J, leaving 9 bases between. CDR3 in amino acids: CASSQIWDQYF. The CDR3 region has the DNA TGCGCCAGCAGTCAGATATGGGACCAGTACTTC.

The chain recombines TRBV7-8 with TRBJ2-5; the match to TRBD2 covers 9 bases. The CDR3 extends over 20 amino acids. Germline V CDR1 and CDR2: SGHVS, FQNEAQ. V lost 3 bases and J lost 3; bases outside the gene matches: 20. Written as DNA, the CDR3 is TGTGCCAGCAGCTTCTTGAGGTCGGCGGGAGGGCCCGGTGTAGAAGAGACCCAGTACTTC. It specifies CASSFLRSAGGPGVEETQYF.

V and J are TRBV9 and TRBJ2-2; 12 nucleotides align to TRBD2. Germline V gene data show CDR1 as SGDLS and CDR2 as YYNGEE. The J segment lost 2 bases and the V segment lost 4 bases, leaving 6 bases of the junction unmatched. This CDR3 has 17 amino acids. CDR3 sequence: CASSSRTSGDNTGELFF. The CDR3 region has the DNA TGTGCCAGCAGCAGCCGGACTAGCGGGGATAACACCGGGGAGCTGTTTTTT. Full variable domain (outside the CDR3, taken from reference TRBV9 and TRBJ2-2): DSGVTQTPKHLITATGQRVTLRCSPRSGDLSVYWYQQSLDQGLQFLIQYYNGEERAKGNILERFSAQQFPDLHSELNLSSLELGDSALYFCASSSRTSGDNTGELFFGEGSRLTVL.

V is TRBV13 and J is TRBJ2-2, with 8 bases fitting TRBD1. Germline CDR1 PRHDT, CDR2 FYEKMQ (reference sequence). V shed 4 bases and J 3 bases; nucleotides not matched to a gene: 7. The CDR3 extends over 16 amino acids. CDR3 amino acids: CASSSSDRGYTGELFF. CDR3 bases: TGTGCCAGCAGCTCGTCCGACAGGGGATACACCGGGGAGCTGTTTTTT.

The rearrangement links TRBV10-3 to TRBJ2-1; possibly TRBD1 for D (5 bases). Germline assignment: CDR1 ENHRY and CDR2 SYGVKD. This CDR3 is built from 17 residues. V gave up 4 bases and J gave up 3 bases, with 19 bases separating them. CDR3 in DNA: TGTGCCATCAGTGGGTCTACCTGGACACCCGGCTACAATGAGCAGTTCTTC. This translates into CAISGSTWTPGYNEQFF.

In its sample, this clone was seen once. The rearrangement uses TRBV7-9 and TRBJ2-5; D is undetermined. With 1 base removed from V and 5 bases from J, the gap between germline ends came to 14 bases. Germline CDR1 SEHNR, CDR2 FQNEAQ (reference sequence). The CDR3 sequence is 15 residues long. CDR3 protein: CASSLVTDLYETQYF. The CDR3 DNA reads as TGTGCCAGCAGCTTAGTGACGGATCTATACGAGACCCAGTACTTC.

This sequence joins TRBV19 and TRBJ2-1; 9 nucleotides line up with TRBD2. V shed 3 bases, J shed 0 bases, and the junction held 3 bases outside the gene matches. Germline CDR1 and CDR2: LNHDA and SQIVND (reference sequence). This CDR3 is built from 16 residues. The CDR3 loop is CASSISSGASYNEQFF. CDR3 bases: TGTGCCAGTAGTATTTCTAGCGGGGCCTCCTACAATGAGCAGTTCTTC.

The V call is TRBV9, the J call TRBJ2-7, with TRBD1 matching over 10 bases. V gave up 0 bases and J gave up 5 bases; unmatched junction bases: 5. The germline CDR1 and CDR2 sequences are SGDLS and YYNGEE. The CDR3 is made up of 15 amino acids. CDR3 DNA sequence: TGTGCCAGCAGCGTAGCCCCCGGGACAGGGGACGAGCAGTACTTC. Protein: CASSVAPGTGDEQYF.

J is TRBJ2-7 and V is TRBV5-4; perhaps TRBD1 as D (5 bases). There are 16 residues in the CDR3. Trimming pared 4 bases from V and 2 bases from J, leaving 19 bases between. From germline, CDR1 is SGHNT and CDR2 YYREEE (reference sequence). The CDR3: CASSGQTETTTYEQYF. CDR3 nucleotides: TGTGCCAGCAGCGGTCAGACAGAAACCACTACCTACGAGCAGTACTTC.

This chain connects TRBV5-4 to TRBJ1-2; D not certain. Trimming left V 7 bases short and J 7 bases short, with 14 bases between. Per the germline V gene, CDR1 is SGHNT and CDR2 is YYREEE (reference sequence). There are 12 residues in the CDR3. As DNA, the CDR3 is TGTGCCAGCGATACTGGCCTACGTGGCTACACCTTC. Translation: CASDTGLRGYTF.

The chain couples TRBV29-1 to TRBJ2-1; no reliable D call. Germline loops: CDR1 SQVTM, CDR2 ANQGSEA. The germline V and J ends were trimmed by 1 base and 0 bases, with 13 bases remaining between them. The CDR3 consists of 16 residues. For the CDR3, the DNA is TGCAGCGTTGAAGGAGCCGGGCTAAGCTCCTACAATGAGCAGTTCTTC. Protein product: CSVEGAGLSSYNEQFF.

The chain carries TRBV15 and TRBJ2-1; a weak D match, TRBD2 (6 bases). This CDR3 region has 17 residues. V was pared by 5 bases and J by 7 bases, with 24 bases between. Germline-derived CDR1 and CDR2 are LNHNV and YYDKDF (reference sequence). Written as DNA, the CDR3 is TGTGCCACCAGCGGCGAGGTATCCTACCGCGGGGATAATGAGCAGTTCTTC. Amino acid sequence: CATSGEVSYRGDNEQFF.

This chain joins TRBV29-1 and TRBJ2-7; maybe TRBD1 (6 bases). From germline, CDR1 is SQVTM and CDR2 ANQGSEA. There are 12 residues in the CDR3. The germline V and J ends were trimmed by 7 bases and 6 bases, with 16 bases remaining between them. The chain's CDR3 is CSAAQGPVEQYF. DNA of the CDR3: TGCAGCGCAGCACAGGGACCAGTCGAGCAGTACTTC.